A selection of T cell receptor beta chains follows, all from one sample in a study of shared clonotypes between healthy human individuals. Libraries were prepared by immunoSEQ multiplex PCR; TCRdb keeps only in-frame clonotypes and omits some of them. The data contain millions of clones, over 85% of them singletons. Sequenced material: naive CD8+ T cells sorted from blood. Receptor source: a man aged 18-30 years in good health. The CDR3 runs from the conserved cysteine through the conserved F or W. The order of the fields is V gene, J gene, clone size, CDR3 protein. Part of the rows lack a size; the others show once, few, many or a class for expanded clones.

v_call: TRBV7-6
j_call: TRBJ2-7
clone_size: .
cdr3_aa: CASSRGVAGGPSENEQYF

v_call: TRBV9
j_call: TRBJ2-7
clone_size: .
cdr3_aa: CASNLAGGTNEQYF

v_call: TRBV2
j_call: TRBJ1-4
clone_size: .
cdr3_aa: CASSFGGQGREKLFF

v_call: TRBV7-9
j_call: TRBJ2-7
clone_size: .
cdr3_aa: CASSLAQGGYHEQYF

v_call: TRBV7-9
j_call: TRBJ2-5
clone_size: .
cdr3_aa: CASSPTAGLVQETQYF

v_call: TRBV7-3
j_call: TRBJ2-7
clone_size: .
cdr3_aa: CASSLAGSYEQYF

v_call: TRBV7-9
j_call: TRBJ2-5
clone_size: .
cdr3_aa: CASSSQPLTSAQETQYF

v_call: TRBV16
j_call: TRBJ2-7
clone_size: once
cdr3_aa: CASSDLRDSYEQYF

v_call: TRBV4-1
j_call: TRBJ2-7
clone_size: .
cdr3_aa: CASSQGASGLSYEQYF

v_call: TRBV2
j_call: TRBJ2-5
clone_size: .
cdr3_aa: CARISGMETQYF

v_call: TRBV4-3
j_call: TRBJ2-5
clone_size: .
cdr3_aa: CASSQDFGGQETQYF

v_call: TRBV13
j_call: TRBJ2-1
clone_size: .
cdr3_aa: CASILSRLAPNEQFF

v_call: TRBV29-1
j_call: TRBJ2-1
clone_size: once
cdr3_aa: CSVDGAGLDEQFF

v_call: TRBV29-1
j_call: TRBJ2-1
clone_size: .
cdr3_aa: CSESLAPNYNEQFF

v_call: TRBV5-4
j_call: TRBJ2-5
clone_size: .
cdr3_aa: CASSAGTGGRETQYF

v_call: TRBV30
j_call: TRBJ2-1
clone_size: .
cdr3_aa: CAWEPGGDNEQFF

v_call: TRBV5-1
j_call: TRBJ2-3
clone_size: .
cdr3_aa: CASSTGSGTDTQYF

v_call: TRBV5-1
j_call: TRBJ1-6
clone_size: .
cdr3_aa: CASSLDGSYNSPLHF

v_call: TRBV13
j_call: TRBJ2-7
clone_size: .
cdr3_aa: CASSEGLAGDWYEQYF

v_call: TRBV2
j_call: TRBJ2-3
clone_size: .
cdr3_aa: CASSEGGTSTDTQYF

v_call: TRBV7-3
j_call: TRBJ1-1
clone_size: .
cdr3_aa: CASSSGTEGTEAFF

v_call: TRBV19
j_call: TRBJ2-7
clone_size: .
cdr3_aa: CASSVDRYGLYEQYF

v_call: TRBV5-4
j_call: TRBJ1-1
clone_size: .
cdr3_aa: CASSLFMNTEAFF

v_call: TRBV27
j_call: TRBJ1-1
clone_size: .
cdr3_aa: CASSLFASQVNTEAFF

v_call: TRBV6-8
j_call: TRBJ2-1
clone_size: .
cdr3_aa: CASSDRNTLIYNEQFF

v_call: TRBV10-2
j_call: TRBJ1-4
clone_size: .
cdr3_aa: CASSDLRGPSWKLFF

v_call: TRBV7-9
j_call: TRBJ2-1
clone_size: .
cdr3_aa: CASSPGGDEQFF

v_call: TRBV11-2
j_call: TRBJ1-2
clone_size: .
cdr3_aa: CASSLDHGTGAIYGYTF

v_call: TRBV7-8
j_call: TRBJ2-1
clone_size: .
cdr3_aa: CASSPSGAGGPLGEQFF